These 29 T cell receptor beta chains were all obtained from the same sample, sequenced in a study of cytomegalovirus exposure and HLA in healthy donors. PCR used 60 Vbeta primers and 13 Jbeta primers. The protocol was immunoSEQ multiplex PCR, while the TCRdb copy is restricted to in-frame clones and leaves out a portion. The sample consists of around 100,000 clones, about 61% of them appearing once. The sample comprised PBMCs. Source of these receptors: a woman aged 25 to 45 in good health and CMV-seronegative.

CDR3: CASSQGGTSTEAFF. DNA of the CDR3: TGTGCCAGCAGCCAAGGAGGCACGTCCACTGAAGCTTTCTTT. The J gene is TRBJ1-1, the V gene TRBV4-2; D unclear. Trimming removed 1 base from V and 4 bases from J, with 10 bases in between. The CDR3 extends over 14 amino acids. Per germline, CDR1 LGHNA and CDR2 YNFKEQ.

DNA for the CDR3: TGTGCTACTAGCAGGGGGCATACCTACGAGCAGTACTTC. This sequence encodes CATSRGHTYEQYF. The chain carries TRBV28 and TRBJ2-7, with 8 bases aligning to TRBD1. Germline lookup yields CDR1 MDHEN and CDR2 SYDVKM. CDR3 size: 13 residues. The full variable domain, completed using reference TRBV28 and TRBJ2-7, is DVKVTQSSRYLVKRTGEKVFLECVQDMDHENMFWYRQDPGLGLRLIYFSYDVKMKEKGDIPEGYSVSREKKERFSLILESASTNQTSMYLCATSRGHTYEQYFGPGTRLTVT.

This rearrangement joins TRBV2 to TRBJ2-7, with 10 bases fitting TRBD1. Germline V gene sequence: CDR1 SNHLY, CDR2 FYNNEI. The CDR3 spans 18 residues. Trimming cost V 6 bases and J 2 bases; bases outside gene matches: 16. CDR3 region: CASRGRDRGESFTYEQYF. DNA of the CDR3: TGTGCCAGCAGAGGCCGGGACAGGGGCGAATCATTCACCTACGAGCAGTACTTC.

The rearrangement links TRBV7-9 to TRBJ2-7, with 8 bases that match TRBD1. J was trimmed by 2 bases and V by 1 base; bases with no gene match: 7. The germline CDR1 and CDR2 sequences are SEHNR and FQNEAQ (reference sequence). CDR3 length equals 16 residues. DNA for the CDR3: TGTGCCAGCAGCTTAGTCGGACAGGGCGTCACCTACGAGCAGTACTTC. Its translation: CASSLVGQGVTYEQYF.

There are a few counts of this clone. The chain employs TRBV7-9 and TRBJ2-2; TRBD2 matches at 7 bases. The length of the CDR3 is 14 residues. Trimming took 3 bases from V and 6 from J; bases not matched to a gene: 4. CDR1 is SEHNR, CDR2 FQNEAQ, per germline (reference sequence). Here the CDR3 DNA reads TGTGCCAGCAGCTTCGGCGGGAGCCCCGGGGAGCTGTTTTTT. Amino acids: CASSFGGSPGELFF.

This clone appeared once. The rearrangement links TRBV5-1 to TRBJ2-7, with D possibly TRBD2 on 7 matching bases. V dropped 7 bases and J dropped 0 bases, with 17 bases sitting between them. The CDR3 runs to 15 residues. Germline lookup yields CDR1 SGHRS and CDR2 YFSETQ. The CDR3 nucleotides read TGCGCCAGCCAGAGGGGGGGAACTGCCTCCTACGAGCAGTACTTC. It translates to CASQRGGTASYEQYF.

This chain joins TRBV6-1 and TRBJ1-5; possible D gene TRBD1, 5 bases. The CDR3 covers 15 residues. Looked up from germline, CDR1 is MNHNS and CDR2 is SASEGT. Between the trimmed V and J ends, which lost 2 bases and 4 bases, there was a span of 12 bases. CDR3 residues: CASSERGMSNQPQHF. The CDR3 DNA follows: TGTGCCAGCAGTGAAAGGGGCATGTCGAATCAGCCCCAGCATTTT.

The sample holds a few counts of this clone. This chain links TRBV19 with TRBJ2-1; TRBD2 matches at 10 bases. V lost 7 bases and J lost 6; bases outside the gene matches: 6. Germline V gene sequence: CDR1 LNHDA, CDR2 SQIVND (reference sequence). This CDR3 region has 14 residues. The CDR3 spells CASTLAGVLNEQFF. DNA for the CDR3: TGTGCCAGTACCCTAGCGGGGGTCCTCAATGAGCAGTTCTTC. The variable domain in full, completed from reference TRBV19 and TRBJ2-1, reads DGGITQSPKYLFRKEGQNVTLSCEQNLNHDAMYWYRQDPGQGLRLIYYSQIVNDFQKGDIAEGYSVSREKKESFPLTVTSAQKNPTAFYLCASTLAGVLNEQFFGPGTRLTVL.

The CDR3 sequence is CASSLEQDTIDTQYF. CDR3 in DNA: TGTGCCAGCAGCTTGGAACAGGACACAATAGATACGCAGTATTTT. The chain combines TRBV5-8 with TRBJ2-3; a possible D gene is TRBD1 (5 bases). V lost 0 bases to trimming and J lost 5 bases, with 13 bases between them. The CDR3 is 15 residues long. Germline lookup yields CDR1 SGHTS and CDR2 YDEGEE.

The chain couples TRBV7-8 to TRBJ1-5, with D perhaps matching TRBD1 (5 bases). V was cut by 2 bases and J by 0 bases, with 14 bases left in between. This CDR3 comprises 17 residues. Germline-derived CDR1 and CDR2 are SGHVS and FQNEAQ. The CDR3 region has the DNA TGTGCCAGCAGCTTATACCCCGGGGGGTTTAGCAATCAGCCCCAGCATTTT. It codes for CASSLYPGGFSNQPQHF.

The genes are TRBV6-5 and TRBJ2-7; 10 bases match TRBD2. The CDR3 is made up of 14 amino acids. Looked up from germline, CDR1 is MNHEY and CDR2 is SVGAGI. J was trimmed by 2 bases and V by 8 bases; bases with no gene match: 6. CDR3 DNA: TGTGCCAGCGGAACTAGCGGGAAGGCCTACGAGCAGTACTTC. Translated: CASGTSGKAYEQYF.

This CDR3 is CASSGAGTVNEKLFF. CDR3 bases: TGTGCCAGCAGCGGGGCCGGGACAGTGAATGAAAAACTGTTTTTT. The rearrangement links TRBV7-9 to TRBJ1-4; TRBD1 matches at 7 bases. Germline CDR1 and CDR2: SEHNR and FQNEAQ (reference sequence). V shed 5 bases and J 5 bases; nucleotides not matched to a gene: 8. CDR3 length equals 15 residues.

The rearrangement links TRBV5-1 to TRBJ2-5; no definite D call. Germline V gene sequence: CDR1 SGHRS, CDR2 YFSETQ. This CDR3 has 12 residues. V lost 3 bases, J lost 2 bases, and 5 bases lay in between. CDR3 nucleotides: TGCGCCAGCAGCTCGAGACAAGAGACCCAGTACTTC. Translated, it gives CASSSRQETQYF.

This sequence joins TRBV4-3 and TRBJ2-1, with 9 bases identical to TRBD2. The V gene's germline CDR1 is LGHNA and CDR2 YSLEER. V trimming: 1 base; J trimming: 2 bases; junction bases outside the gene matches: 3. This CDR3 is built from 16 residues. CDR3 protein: CASSQATSGPYNEQFF. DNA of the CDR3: TGCGCCAGCAGCCAAGCGACTAGCGGACCCTACAATGAGCAGTTCTTC.

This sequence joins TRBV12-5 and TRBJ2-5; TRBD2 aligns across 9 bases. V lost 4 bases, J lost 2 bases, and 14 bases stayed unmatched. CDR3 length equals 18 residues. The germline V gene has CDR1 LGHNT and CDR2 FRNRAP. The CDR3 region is CASGSPPLASGTQETQYF. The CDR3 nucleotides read TGTGCTAGTGGTTCCCCTCCCCTAGCTAGCGGGACTCAAGAGACCCAGTACTTC.

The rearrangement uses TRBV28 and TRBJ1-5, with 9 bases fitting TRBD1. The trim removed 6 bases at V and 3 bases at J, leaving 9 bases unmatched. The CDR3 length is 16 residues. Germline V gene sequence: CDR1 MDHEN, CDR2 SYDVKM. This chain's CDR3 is CASRPAGQGDNQPQHF. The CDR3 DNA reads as TGTGCCAGCAGACCAGCGGGACAGGGTGACAATCAGCCCCAGCATTTT.

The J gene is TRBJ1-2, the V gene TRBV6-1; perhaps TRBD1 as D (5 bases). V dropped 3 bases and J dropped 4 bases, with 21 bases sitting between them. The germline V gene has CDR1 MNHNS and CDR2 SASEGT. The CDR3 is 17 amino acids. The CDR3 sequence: CASSDPAAGLSSYGYTF. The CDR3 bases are TGTGCCAGCAGTGACCCTGCGGCGGGGCTGAGTAGCTATGGCTACACCTTC.

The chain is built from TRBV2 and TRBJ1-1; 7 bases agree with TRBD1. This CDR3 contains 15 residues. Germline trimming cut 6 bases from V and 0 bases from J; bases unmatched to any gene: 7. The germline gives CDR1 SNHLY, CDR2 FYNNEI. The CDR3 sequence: CASRGDSWMNTEAFF. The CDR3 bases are TGTGCCAGCAGGGGGGACAGTTGGATGAACACTGAAGCTTTCTTT.

CDR3 in DNA: TGCGCCAGCAGCCCTACCTTGGGACAGGTGAACACTGAAGCTTTCTTT. Translated, it gives CASSPTLGQVNTEAFF. The chain carries TRBV5-1 and TRBJ1-1, with TRBD1 identical over 8 bases. The CDR3 contains 16 residues. The germline CDR1 and CDR2 sequences are SGHRS and YFSETQ. V lost 4 bases to trimming and J lost 0 bases; unmatched junction nucleotides: 8.

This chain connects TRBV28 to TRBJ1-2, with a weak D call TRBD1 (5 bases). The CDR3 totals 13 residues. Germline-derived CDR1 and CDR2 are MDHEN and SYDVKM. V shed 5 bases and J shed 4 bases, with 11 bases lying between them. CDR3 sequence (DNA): TGTGCCAGCAGTCTACAGGCCCTCTATGGCTACACCTTC. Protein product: CASSLQALYGYTF.

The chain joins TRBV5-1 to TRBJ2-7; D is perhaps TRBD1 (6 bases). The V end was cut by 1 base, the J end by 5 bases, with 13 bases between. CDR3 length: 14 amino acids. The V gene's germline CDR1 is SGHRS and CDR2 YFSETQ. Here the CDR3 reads CASSLFAGDNEQYF. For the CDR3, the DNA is TGCGCCAGCAGCTTGTTCGCAGGGGATAACGAGCAGTACTTC.

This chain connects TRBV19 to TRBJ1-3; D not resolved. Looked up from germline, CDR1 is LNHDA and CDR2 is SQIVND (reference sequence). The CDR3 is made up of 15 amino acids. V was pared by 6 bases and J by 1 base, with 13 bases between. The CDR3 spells CASRKQRESGNTIYF. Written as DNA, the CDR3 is TGTGCCAGTAGGAAACAACGGGAGTCTGGAAACACCATATATTTT.

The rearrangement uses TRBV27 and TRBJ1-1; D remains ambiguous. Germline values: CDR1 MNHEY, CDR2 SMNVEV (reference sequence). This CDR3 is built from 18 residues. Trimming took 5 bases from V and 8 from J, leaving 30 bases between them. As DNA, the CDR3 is TGTGCCAGCAGTCCCCTCGACACCGATTCGAGTCCTTTACAGGAAGCTTTCTTT. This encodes CASSPLDTDSSPLQEAFF.

In nucleotides, the CDR3 is TGTGCCAGCACCCCCGGAGCGGGGGGCGCGAACACCGGGGAGCTGTTTTTT. This translates into CASTPGAGGANTGELFF. The rearrangement joins TRBV9 to TRBJ2-2, with TRBD2 identical over 9 bases. The CDR3 runs to 17 residues. V was pared by 6 bases and J by 0 bases, with 9 bases of the junction left unmatched. The germline gives CDR1 SGDLS, CDR2 YYNGEE.

The CDR3 DNA reads as TGTGCCAGCAGGTATACAGGGGGCACTGAAGCTTTCTTT. Translation gives CASRYTGGTEAFF. V and J are TRBV28 and TRBJ1-1, with TRBD1 identical over 8 bases. CDR1 is MDHEN and CDR2 is SYDVKM in the germline V gene. The CDR3 loop spans 13 amino acids. With 6 bases clipped from V and 4 bases from J, the junction kept 4 bases outside the gene matches.

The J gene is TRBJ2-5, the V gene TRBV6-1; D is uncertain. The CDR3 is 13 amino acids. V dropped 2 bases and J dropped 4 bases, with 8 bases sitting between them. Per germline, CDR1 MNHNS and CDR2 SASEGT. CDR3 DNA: TGTGCCAGCAGTGAATATAGCTTAGAGACCCAGTACTTC. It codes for CASSEYSLETQYF.

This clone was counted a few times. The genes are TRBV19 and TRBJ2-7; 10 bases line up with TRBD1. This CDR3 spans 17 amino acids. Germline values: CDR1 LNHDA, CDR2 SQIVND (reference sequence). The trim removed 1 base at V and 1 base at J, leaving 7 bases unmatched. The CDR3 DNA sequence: TGTGCCAGTAGTATAGCCTTTGGGACAGGGGATTCCTACGAGCAGTACTTC. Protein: CASSIAFGTGDSYEQYF.

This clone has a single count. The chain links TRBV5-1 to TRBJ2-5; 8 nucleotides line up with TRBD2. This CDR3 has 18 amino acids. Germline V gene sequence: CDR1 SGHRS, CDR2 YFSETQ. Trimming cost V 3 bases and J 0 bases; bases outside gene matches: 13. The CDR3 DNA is TGCGCCAGCAGCTGGGACCCTCGGGAGGGCCTAGACCAAGAGACCCAGTACTTC. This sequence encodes CASSWDPREGLDQETQYF.

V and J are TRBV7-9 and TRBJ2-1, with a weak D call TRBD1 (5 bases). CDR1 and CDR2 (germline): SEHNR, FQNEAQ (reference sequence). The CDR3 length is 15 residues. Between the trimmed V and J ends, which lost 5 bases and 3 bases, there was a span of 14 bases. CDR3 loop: CASSESGRGYNEQFF. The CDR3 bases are TGTGCCAGCAGCGAAAGTGGAAGGGGCTACAATGAGCAGTTCTTC. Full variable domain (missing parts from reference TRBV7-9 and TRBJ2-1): DTGVSQNPRHKITKRGQNVTFRCDPISEHNRLYWYRQTLGQGPEFLTYFQNEAQLEKSRLLSDRFSAERPKGSFSTLEIQRTEQGDSAMYLCASSESGRGYNEQFFGPGTRLTVL.